The clone carrying this T cell receptor (beta chain) was counted ten times or more. Its antigen remains unknown. Unique molecular identifiers were added to individual cDNA molecules. TCRdb re-called the 5' RACE reads with MiXCR, one entry per CDR3 protein. This sample has tens of thousands of distinct CDR3 sequences; roughly 10% occur once, and the top ten carry more than 6.5%. This specimen belongs to a study of early T cells in non-severe SARS-CoV-2 infection. General study results and limits: Matching with VDJdb favored anti-spike CD8 responses (missing private and CD4 specificities).

This TCR came from an adult who was a healthcare worker with PCR-confirmed SARS-CoV-2 infection or an uninfected control (not recorded which). Sequencing input: whole blood.

CDR3 DNA sequence: TGTGCCAGCAGTGGACTAGCGGGGTCCTACAATGAGCAGTTCTTC. Translation: CASSGLAGSYNEQFF. This chain links TRBV7-3 with TRBJ2-1; 12 nucleotides match TRBD2. The germline gives CDR1 SGHTA, CDR2 FQGTGA. The V and J ends lost 6 bases and 1 base, in that order; junction bases with no gene match: 1. The CDR3 extends over 15 amino acids.